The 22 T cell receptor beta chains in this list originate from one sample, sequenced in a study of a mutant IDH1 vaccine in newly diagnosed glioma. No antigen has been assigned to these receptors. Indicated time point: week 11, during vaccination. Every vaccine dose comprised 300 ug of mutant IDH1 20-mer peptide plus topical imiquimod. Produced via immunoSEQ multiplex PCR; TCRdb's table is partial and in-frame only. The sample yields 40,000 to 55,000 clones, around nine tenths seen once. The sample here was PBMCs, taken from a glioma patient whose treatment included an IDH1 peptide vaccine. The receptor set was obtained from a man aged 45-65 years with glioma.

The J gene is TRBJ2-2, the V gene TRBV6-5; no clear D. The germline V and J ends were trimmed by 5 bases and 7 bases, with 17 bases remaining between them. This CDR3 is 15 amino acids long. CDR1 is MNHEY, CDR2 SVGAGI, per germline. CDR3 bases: TGTGCCAGCAGTCGGTTAGGTACCTTGGGCGGGGAGCTGTTTTTT. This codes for CASSRLGTLGGELFF.

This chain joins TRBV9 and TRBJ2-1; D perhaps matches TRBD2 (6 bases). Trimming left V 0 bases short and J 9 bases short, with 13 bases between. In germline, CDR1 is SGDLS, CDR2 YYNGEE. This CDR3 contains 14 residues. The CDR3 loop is CASSVARGLSEQFF. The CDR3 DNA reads TGTGCCAGCAGCGTAGCTCGGGGACTGAGTGAGCAGTTCTTC.

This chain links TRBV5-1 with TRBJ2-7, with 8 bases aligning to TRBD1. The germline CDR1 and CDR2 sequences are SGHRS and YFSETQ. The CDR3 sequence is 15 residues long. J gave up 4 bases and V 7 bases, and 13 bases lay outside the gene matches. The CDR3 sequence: CASRGQGSSQYEQYF. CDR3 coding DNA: TGCGCCAGCCGTGGACAGGGTTCAAGTCAGTACGAGCAGTACTTC.

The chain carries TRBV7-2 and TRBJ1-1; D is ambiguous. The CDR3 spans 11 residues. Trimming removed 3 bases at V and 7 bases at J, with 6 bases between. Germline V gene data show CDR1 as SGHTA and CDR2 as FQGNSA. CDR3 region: CASSFSGEAFF. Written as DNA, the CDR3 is TGTGCCAGCAGCTTCAGCGGTGAAGCTTTCTTT.

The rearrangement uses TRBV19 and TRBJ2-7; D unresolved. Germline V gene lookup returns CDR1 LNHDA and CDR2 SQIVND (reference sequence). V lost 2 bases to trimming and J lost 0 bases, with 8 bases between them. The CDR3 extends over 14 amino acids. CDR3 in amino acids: CASSITPSSYEQYF. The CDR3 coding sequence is TGTGCCAGTAGTATAACTCCATCCTCCTACGAGCAGTACTTC.

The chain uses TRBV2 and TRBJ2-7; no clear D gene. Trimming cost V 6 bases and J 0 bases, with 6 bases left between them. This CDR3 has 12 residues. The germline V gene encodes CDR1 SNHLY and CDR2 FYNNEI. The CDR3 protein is CASSYNSYEQYF. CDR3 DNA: TGTGCCAGCAGCTATAACTCCTACGAGCAGTACTTC.

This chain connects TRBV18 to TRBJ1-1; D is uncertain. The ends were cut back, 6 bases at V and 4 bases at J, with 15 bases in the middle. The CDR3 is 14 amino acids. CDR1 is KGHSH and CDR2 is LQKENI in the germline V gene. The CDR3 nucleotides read TGTGCCAGCTCCTCGGAGTGGGAGGGCACTGAAGCTTTCTTT. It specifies CASSSEWEGTEAFF.

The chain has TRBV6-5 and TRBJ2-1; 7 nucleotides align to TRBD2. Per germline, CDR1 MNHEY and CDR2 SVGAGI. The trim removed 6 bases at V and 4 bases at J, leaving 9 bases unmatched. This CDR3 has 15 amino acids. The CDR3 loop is CASSSGLAEYNEQFF. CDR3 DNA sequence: TGTGCCAGCAGCTCTGGGCTAGCGGAGTACAATGAGCAGTTCTTC.

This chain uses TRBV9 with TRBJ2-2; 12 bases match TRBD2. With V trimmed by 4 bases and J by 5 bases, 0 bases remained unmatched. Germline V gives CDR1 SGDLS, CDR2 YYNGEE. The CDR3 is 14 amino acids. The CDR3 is CASSLAGGTGELFF. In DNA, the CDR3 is TGTGCCAGCAGCCTAGCGGGAGGGACCGGGGAGCTGTTTTTT.

In nucleotides, the CDR3 is TGTGCCAGCAGCGTAGGGTTAAGGGCCTACACCGGGGAGCTGTTTTTT. Residues: CASSVGLRAYTGELFF. This chain uses TRBV9 with TRBJ2-2; no reliable D call. CDR1 and CDR2 from the germline V gene are SGDLS and YYNGEE. V lost 0 bases to trimming and J lost 3 bases, with 12 bases between them. This CDR3 contains 16 residues.

The CDR3 sequence: CASSQGRGPGYEQYF. As DNA, the CDR3 is TGCGCCAGCAGCCAAGGGAGGGGCCCGGGATACGAGCAGTACTTC. This rearrangement joins TRBV4-3 to TRBJ2-7; TRBD2 is a possible D gene (6 bases). Germline CDR1 reads LGHNA; CDR2 reads YSLEER. Trimming stripped 1 base from V and 4 bases from J, with 14 bases between. The CDR3 totals 15 residues.

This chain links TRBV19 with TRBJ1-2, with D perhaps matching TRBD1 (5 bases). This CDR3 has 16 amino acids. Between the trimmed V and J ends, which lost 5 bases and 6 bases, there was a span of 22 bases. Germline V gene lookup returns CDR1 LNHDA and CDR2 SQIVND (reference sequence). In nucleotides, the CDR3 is TGTGCCAGTAGTCCGCTGGAAGGCAGGGCCCACGATGGCTACACCTTC. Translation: CASSPLEGRAHDGYTF.

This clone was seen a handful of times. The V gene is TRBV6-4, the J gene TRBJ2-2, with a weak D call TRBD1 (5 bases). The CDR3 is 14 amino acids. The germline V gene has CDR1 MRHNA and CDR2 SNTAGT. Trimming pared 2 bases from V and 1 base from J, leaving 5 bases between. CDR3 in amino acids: CASSDGQNTGELFF. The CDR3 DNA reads TGTGCCAGCAGTGACGGACAGAACACCGGGGAGCTGTTTTTT.

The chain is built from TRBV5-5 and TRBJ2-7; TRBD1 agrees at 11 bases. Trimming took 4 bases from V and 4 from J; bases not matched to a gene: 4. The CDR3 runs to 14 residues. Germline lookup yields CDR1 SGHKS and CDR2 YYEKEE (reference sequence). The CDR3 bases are TGTGCCAGCAGCCCGGGGACAGGGGGGTACGAGCAGTACTTC. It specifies CASSPGTGGYEQYF.

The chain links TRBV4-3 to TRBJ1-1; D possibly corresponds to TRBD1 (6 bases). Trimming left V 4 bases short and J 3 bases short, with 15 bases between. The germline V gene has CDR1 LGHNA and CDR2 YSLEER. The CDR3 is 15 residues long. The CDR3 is CASSLQGNGDTEAFF. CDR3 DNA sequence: TGCGCCAGCAGCCTTCAGGGGAACGGGGACACTGAAGCTTTCTTT.

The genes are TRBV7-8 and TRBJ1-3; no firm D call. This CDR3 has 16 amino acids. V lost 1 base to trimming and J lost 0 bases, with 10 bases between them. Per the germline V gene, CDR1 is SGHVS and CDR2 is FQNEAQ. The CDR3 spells CASSLGIPSSGNTIYF. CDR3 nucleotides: TGTGCCAGCAGCTTAGGTATACCGAGCTCTGGAAACACCATATATTTT.

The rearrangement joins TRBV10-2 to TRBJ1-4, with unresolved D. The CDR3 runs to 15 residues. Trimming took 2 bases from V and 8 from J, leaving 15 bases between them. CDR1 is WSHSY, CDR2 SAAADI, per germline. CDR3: CASSEVPGPGEKLFF. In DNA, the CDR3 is TGCGCCAGCAGTGAGGTTCCTGGACCCGGGGAAAAACTGTTTTTT.

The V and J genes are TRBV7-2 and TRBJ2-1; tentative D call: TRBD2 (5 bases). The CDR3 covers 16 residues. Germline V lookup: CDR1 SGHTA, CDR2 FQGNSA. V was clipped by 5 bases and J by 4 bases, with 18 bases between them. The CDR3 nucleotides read TGTGCCAGCAGCCCCGAGGGTCTCTTAACATACAATGAGCAGTTCTTC. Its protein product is CASSPEGLLTYNEQFF. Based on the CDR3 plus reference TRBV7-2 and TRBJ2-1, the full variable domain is GAGVSQSPSNKVTEKGKDVELRCDPISGHTALYWYRQSLGQGLEFLIYFQGNSAPDKSGLPSDRFSAERTGGSVSTLTIQRTQQEDSAVYLCASSPEGLLTYNEQFFGPGTRLTVL.

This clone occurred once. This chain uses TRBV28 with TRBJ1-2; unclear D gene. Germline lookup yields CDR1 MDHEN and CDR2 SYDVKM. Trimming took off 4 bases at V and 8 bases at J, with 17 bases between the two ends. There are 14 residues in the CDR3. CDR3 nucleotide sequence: TGTGCCAGCAGTTCTCGGAGAACCATATACGGCTACACCTTC. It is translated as CASSSRRTIYGYTF.

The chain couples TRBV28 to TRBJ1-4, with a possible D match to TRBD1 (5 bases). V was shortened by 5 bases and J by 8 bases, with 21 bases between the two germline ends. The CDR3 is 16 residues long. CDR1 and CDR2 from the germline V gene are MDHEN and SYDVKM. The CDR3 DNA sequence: TGTGCCAGCAGTCCACGGGGGAGGGAAGGGGCAGAAAAACTGTTTTTT. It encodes CASSPRGREGAEKLFF.

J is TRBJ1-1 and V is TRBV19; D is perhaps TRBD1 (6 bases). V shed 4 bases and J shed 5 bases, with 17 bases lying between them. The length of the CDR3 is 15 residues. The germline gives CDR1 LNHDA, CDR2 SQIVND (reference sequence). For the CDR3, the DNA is TGTGCCAGTAGTAGAGGGTGGGGGGCGCGAACTGAAGCTTTCTTT. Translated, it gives CASSRGWGARTEAFF.

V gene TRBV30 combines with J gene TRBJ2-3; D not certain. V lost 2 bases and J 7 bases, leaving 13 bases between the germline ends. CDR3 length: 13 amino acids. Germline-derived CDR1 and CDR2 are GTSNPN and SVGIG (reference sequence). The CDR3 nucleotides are TGTGCCTGGAGTTCAGGTCCCACCTATACGCAGTATTTT. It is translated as CAWSSGPTYTQYF.